The 30 T cell receptor beta chains reported below all come from one sample, sequenced in a study of blood T cell repertoires in COVID-19. Assay: immunoSEQ multiplex PCR; the TCRdb copy retains only in-frame clones and omits some. In the table there are approximately 120,000 clones, 80% to 90% of which are singletons. What was sequenced was peripheral blood. These receptor sequences come from a human donor in a cohort sampled during active COVID-19.

This clone was picked up one time. The chain carries TRBV4-1 and TRBJ1-1; TRBD1 is a possible D gene (6 bases). The CDR3 is 16 residues long. CDR1 is MGHRA and CDR2 is YSYEKL in the germline V gene. Trimming stripped 1 base from V and 0 bases from J, with 12 bases between. CDR3 protein: CASSQGGQGMNTEAFF. DNA for the CDR3: TGCGCCAGCAGCCAAGGTGGTCAGGGGATGAACACTGAAGCTTTCTTT.

This clone has just one count. The chain is built from TRBV15 and TRBJ2-1, with D perhaps TRBD2 (5 bases). Germline loops: CDR1 LNHNV, CDR2 YYDKDF (reference sequence). Trimming removed 1 base at V and 8 bases at J, with 9 bases between. This CDR3 contains 13 residues. The CDR3: CATSRAGSDEQFF. CDR3 nucleotides: TGTGCCACCAGCAGAGCCGGTAGCGATGAGCAGTTCTTC. The full variable domain, with the rest looked up from reference TRBV15 and TRBJ2-1, is DAMVIQNPRYQVTQFGKPVTLSCSQTLNHNVMYWYQQKSSQAPKLLFHYYDKDFNNEADTPDNFQSRRPNTSFCFLDIRSPGLGDTAMYLCATSRAGSDEQFFGPGTRLTVL.

This chain connects TRBV7-9 to TRBJ2-4; TRBD2 matches 14 bases. The CDR3 has 17 amino acids. Trimming at V came to 6 bases and at J to 3 bases, leaving 7 bases not matched to a gene. Per germline, CDR1 SEHNR and CDR2 FQNEAQ (reference sequence). For the CDR3, the DNA is TGTGCCAGCAGTAGGGGGGGACTAGCGGGAGTCAAAAACATTCAGTACTTC. Translated, it gives CASSRGGLAGVKNIQYF.

This clone was observed a few times. V is TRBV5-4 and J is TRBJ2-1; TRBD2 matches at 9 bases. Germline V gene lookup returns CDR1 SGHNT and CDR2 YYREEE (reference sequence). The length of the CDR3 is 15 residues. With V trimmed by 0 bases and J by 7 bases, 5 bases remained unmatched. The CDR3 region is CASSLVAGARNEQFF. CDR3 sequence (DNA): TGTGCCAGCAGCTTGGTAGCGGGGGCTCGGAATGAGCAGTTCTTC.

The V gene is TRBV11-2, the J gene TRBJ2-1; 8 bases agree with TRBD2. The CDR3 is made up of 14 amino acids. J was trimmed by 8 bases and V by 8 bases; bases with no gene match: 11. Germline-derived CDR1 and CDR2 are SGHAT and FQNNGV. Here the CDR3 DNA reads TGTGCCAGCTCCATTGGGCGGGGGGACTATGAGCAGTTCTTC. Protein: CASSIGRGDYEQFF.

The chain is built from TRBV6-6 and TRBJ2-1; possible D gene TRBD1, 6 bases. Trimming left V 0 bases short and J 1 base short, with 10 bases between. CDR3 size: 16 residues. Germline CDR1 and CDR2: MNHNY and SVGAGI (reference sequence). CDR3 loop: CASSYSLTGSYNEQFF. The CDR3 DNA sequence: TGTGCCAGCAGTTACTCTCTGACAGGATCCTACAATGAGCAGTTCTTC.

The chain is built from TRBV7-9 and TRBJ2-1, with 7 positions matching TRBD1. The CDR3 runs 15 residues. V gave up 5 bases and J gave up 1 base; unmatched junction bases: 5. Germline-derived CDR1 and CDR2 are SEHNR and FQNEAQ (reference sequence). The CDR3 spells CASSGRDSSYNEQFF. CDR3 DNA sequence: TGTGCCAGCAGCGGCCGGGACAGTTCCTACAATGAGCAGTTCTTC.

In DNA form, the CDR3 reads TGTGCCATCAGTGACAGGGCGCACCACTACGAGCAGTACTTC. Protein sequence: CAISDRAHHYEQYF. The chain recombines TRBV10-3 with TRBJ2-7; D is possibly TRBD1 (5 bases). The V gene lost 3 bases and the J gene lost 3 bases, with 12 bases spanning the gap. The germline gives CDR1 ENHRY, CDR2 SYGVKD. The CDR3 loop spans 14 amino acids.

This clone was observed a few times. V usage is TRBV7-6 and J usage is TRBJ2-5, with D possibly being TRBD2 (5 bases). This CDR3 region has 14 residues. V was shortened by 4 bases and J by 1 base, with 10 bases between the two germline ends. CDR1 is SGHVS, CDR2 FNYEAQ, per germline. CDR3 region: CASSSNRGQETQYF. CDR3 DNA: TGTGCCAGCAGCTCAAACCGGGGCCAAGAGACCCAGTACTTC.

This clone was detected only once. The chain employs TRBV7-9 and TRBJ2-3; TRBD1 might be the D (6 bases). V was pared by 1 base and J by 2 bases, with 10 bases between. CDR3 length: 15 amino acids. Germline V gives CDR1 SEHNR, CDR2 FQNEAQ (reference sequence). Written as DNA, the CDR3 is TGTGCCAGCAGCTTAGACAGGGAAACCACAGATACGCAGTATTTT. It translates to CASSLDRETTDTQYF.

The J gene is TRBJ1-4, the V gene TRBV19; no clear D gene. Germline V lookup: CDR1 LNHDA, CDR2 SQIVND (reference sequence). V was cut by 3 bases and J by 0 bases, with 11 bases left in between. The CDR3 totals 16 residues. The CDR3 region has the DNA TGTGCCAGTAGTATTTTCTTTGGAGCAACTAATGAAAAACTGTTTTTT. This gives the protein CASSIFFGATNEKLFF.

The chain combines TRBV6-4 with TRBJ1-1; D is possibly TRBD1 (6 bases). The V gene's germline CDR1 is MRHNA and CDR2 SNTAGT. The CDR3 has 14 amino acids. Trimming pared 6 bases from V and 4 bases from J, leaving 15 bases between. The chain's CDR3 is CASRSGRGGTEAFF. CDR3 DNA: TGTGCCAGCAGGAGTGGGAGGGGGGGCACTGAAGCTTTCTTT.

Here the CDR3 reads CASNPIDSLEQYF. CDR3 nucleotides: TGTGCCAGCAACCCCATAGACAGCCTAGAGCAGTACTTC. V and J are TRBV27 and TRBJ2-7; a possible D gene is TRBD1 (5 bases). V gave up 7 bases and J gave up 7 bases, with 17 bases separating them. CDR1 is MNHEY and CDR2 is SMNVEV in the germline V gene (reference sequence). This CDR3 region has 13 residues.

The V gene is TRBV5-1, the J gene TRBJ2-5; 8 bases are a match to TRBD2. The CDR3 covers 14 residues. The V segment lost 3 bases and the J segment 5 bases; nucleotides outside the gene matches: 6. CDR1 SGHRS and CDR2 YFSETQ come from the germline V gene. CDR3 DNA sequence: TGCGCCAGCAGCTCGGCGACTAGCGTTGAGACCCAGTACTTC. Amino acids: CASSSATSVETQYF.

The chain is built from TRBV7-8 and TRBJ2-1; D unclear. Trimming shortened V by 6 bases and J by 0 bases, and 18 bases separated the two germline ends. Germline V lookup: CDR1 SGHVS, CDR2 FQNEAQ. The CDR3 has 17 amino acids. This CDR3 is CASRVSHRGSSYNEQFF. CDR3 bases: TGTGCCAGCAGAGTTTCCCATCGCGGTAGCTCCTACAATGAGCAGTTCTTC.

V and J are TRBV9 and TRBJ2-1, with D possibly matching TRBD2 (5 bases). V was shortened by 0 bases and J by 12 bases, with 13 bases between the two germline ends. Per germline, CDR1 SGDLS and CDR2 YYNGEE. This CDR3 has 13 residues. The CDR3 spells CASSVATGDGQFF. The CDR3 DNA reads TGTGCCAGCAGCGTAGCTACCGGGGATGGGCAGTTCTTC.

The V and J genes are TRBV7-9 and TRBJ2-3; weak D call: TRBD1 (7 bases). This CDR3 has 16 residues. The V end was cut by 2 bases, the J end by 1 base, with 13 bases between. Per germline, CDR1 SEHNR and CDR2 FQNEAQ (reference sequence). The CDR3 spells CASSLTGDRRTDTQYF. The CDR3 DNA sequence: TGTGCCAGCAGCTTAACGGGGGACAGACGCACAGATACGCAGTATTTT. The full variable domain, with the rest looked up from reference TRBV7-9 and TRBJ2-3, is DTGVSQNPRHKITKRGQNVTFRCDPISEHNRLYWYRQTLGQGPEFLTYFQNEAQLEKSRLLSDRFSAERPKGSFSTLEIQRTEQGDSAMYLCASSLTGDRRTDTQYFGPGTRLTVL.

The V and J genes are TRBV15 and TRBJ2-7; TRBD1 matches 9 bases. With 3 bases clipped from V and 5 bases from J, the junction kept 5 bases outside the gene matches. Germline V CDR1 and CDR2: LNHNV, YYDKDF (reference sequence). The CDR3 sequence is 14 residues long. The CDR3 coding sequence is TGTGCCACCAGCAGCCGGGACAGGGACCACGAGCAGTACTTC. It specifies CATSSRDRDHEQYF.

The chain links TRBV27 to TRBJ1-5, with 8 bases aligning to TRBD1. This CDR3 is built from 14 residues. Germline CDR1 MNHEY, CDR2 SMNVEV (reference sequence). J was trimmed by 1 base and V by 4 bases; bases with no gene match: 0. The CDR3 protein is CASSWTGSNQPQHF. For the CDR3, the DNA is TGTGCCAGCAGTTGGACAGGGAGCAATCAGCCCCAGCATTTT.

The V call is TRBV29-1, the J call TRBJ2-6; no reliable D call. V was pared by 6 bases and J by 0 bases, with 3 bases between. Germline V gene sequence: CDR1 SQVTM, CDR2 ANQGSEA. The CDR3 runs to 12 residues. DNA for the CDR3: TGCAGCGTGTACTCTGGGGCCAACGTCCTGACTTTC. The encoded protein is CSVYSGANVLTF.

This clone has a handful of counts. The J gene is TRBJ1-5, the V gene TRBV10-2; D unclear. Germline CDR1 WSHSY, CDR2 SAAADI. Trimming took 0 bases from V and 0 from J, leaving 9 bases between them. CDR3 length: 16 residues. CDR3 bases: TGCGCCAGCAGTGAGTCGCCCAGTTTTAGCAATCAGCCCCAGCATTTT. Protein sequence: CASSESPSFSNQPQHF.

CDR3 protein: CASRGGQGYGYTF. CDR3 DNA: TGTGCCAGCAGAGGGGGACAGGGCTATGGCTACACCTTC. This chain connects TRBV9 to TRBJ1-2; 9 bases are shared with TRBD1. Losses at the gene ends were 5 bases for V and 4 bases for J; bases not matched to a gene: 3. Germline V gene lookup returns CDR1 SGDLS and CDR2 YYNGEE. This CDR3 is 13 amino acids long.

The CDR3 sequence: CAWSVRGGTGNQPQHF. The DNA for the CDR3 is TGTGCCTGGAGTGTACGTGGGGGGACCGGCAATCAGCCCCAGCATTTT. V and J are TRBV30 and TRBJ1-5; the D gene is possibly TRBD1 (5 bases). V lost 0 bases and J lost 2, with 14 bases in between. The CDR3 sequence is 16 residues long. CDR1 and CDR2 from the germline V gene are GTSNPN and SVGIG (reference sequence).

The V gene is TRBV28, the J gene TRBJ1-3, with TRBD1 identical over 12 bases. The CDR3 is 21 amino acids. The V gene end was trimmed by 5 bases and the J gene end by 4 bases; junction bases not matched to a gene: 21. CDR1 is MDHEN and CDR2 is SYDVKM in the germline V gene. The CDR3 DNA reads as TGTGCCAGCAGTGATTCACTCGGGACAGGGGGCAGGAACGGTCTAGGAAACACCATATATTTT. Translated, it gives CASSDSLGTGGRNGLGNTIYF.

The gene calls are TRBV28 and TRBJ1-2; D gene ambiguous. Germline V lookup: CDR1 MDHEN, CDR2 SYDVKM. Trimming stripped 2 bases from V and 4 bases from J, with 8 bases between. The CDR3 has 13 amino acids. The CDR3 here is CASSLTGIYGYTF. The CDR3 DNA sequence: TGTGCCAGCAGTTTAACGGGGATCTATGGCTACACCTTC.

The chain is built from TRBV18 and TRBJ2-1; the D is unclear. Trimming took off 3 bases at V and 7 bases at J, with 7 bases between the two ends. The CDR3 sequence is 12 residues long. The V gene's germline CDR1 is KGHSH and CDR2 LQKENI. CDR3 nucleotides: TGTGCCAGCTCACCCCTAGAGAATGAGCAGTTCTTC. It codes for CASSPLENEQFF.

On this clone itself: Mismatch with germline at one junction end may stem from a read error. The chain recombines TRBV11-2 with TRBJ1-2; 7 positions match TRBD1. The germline V gene encodes CDR1 SGHAT and CDR2 FQNNGV. CDR3 length: 11 amino acids. CDR3 in amino acids: CASSLVNRGVF. The DNA of the CDR3 is TGTGCCAGCAGCTTAGTCAACAGGGGCGTCTTC.

In its sample, this clone was seen a few times. V gene TRBV3-1 (or the pseudogene TRBV3-2) combines with J gene TRBJ1-2; possible D gene TRBD1, 5 bases. Germline CDR1 and CDR2: LGHDT and YNNKEL (reference sequence). Trimming removed 4 bases from V and 5 bases from J, with 14 bases in between. The CDR3 is made up of 14 amino acids. CDR3 DNA: TGTGCCAGCAGCCCTGGGGCCGGTTATTATGGCTACACCTTC. As protein: CASSPGAGYYGYTF.

This rearrangement joins TRBV30 to TRBJ2-1, with D possibly matching TRBD1 (5 bases). Trimming left V 4 bases short and J 5 bases short, with 12 bases between. The length of the CDR3 is 13 residues. Germline CDR1 is GTSNPN and CDR2 is SVGIG (reference sequence). Here the CDR3 reads CAWNWGRDNEQFF. CDR3 nucleotides: TGTGCCTGGAATTGGGGCAGAGACAATGAGCAGTTCTTC.

The chain has TRBV7-2 and TRBJ1-2; D uncertain. The germline V gene encodes CDR1 SGHTA and CDR2 FQGNSA. V was shortened by 5 bases and J by 8 bases, with 15 bases between the two germline ends. The CDR3 contains 13 residues. In nucleotides, the CDR3 is TGTGCCAGCAGCGAGAGGACCGCGGGGGGCTACACCTTC. Protein: CASSERTAGGYTF.